The rows below give T cell receptor beta chains drawn from one sample of a study of blood T cell repertoires in COVID-19. Produced via immunoSEQ multiplex PCR; TCRdb's table is partial and in-frame only. The sample has roughly 250,000 clones; around nine tenths are singletons. Sequenced sample: PBMCs or T cells enriched from blood (not recorded which). These TCRs come from a woman between 50 and 59 years old who had recovered from COVID-19. CDR3s leave out the opening cysteine and the closing phenylalanine or tryptophan. Size is omitted from some rows. Given values are once, few, many or a class for expanded clones.

V	size	CDR3
TRBV2	-	ASSTGTGSEKLF
TRBV27	once	ASRDREAYEKLF
TRBV5-1	-	ASSFSGSTQETQY
TRBV7-3	-	ASSREGDTGELF
TRBV15	-	ATSPSGSNADTQY
TRBV18	-	ASSPGDSTTYEQY
TRBV19	-	ASSPRLGAYGYT
TRBV6-5	few	ASNSGSFETGELF
TRBV18	-	ASSPNRDSLY
TRBV27	once	ASTFGLDRNEQF
TRBV5-4	-	ASSRTSGTLYEQY
TRBV5-1	-	ASSSGTGDYEQY
TRBV18	-	ASSPLAGPETQY
TRBV11-2	-	ASSLTGGQPDEQF
TRBV30	many	AWSTGGNSPLH
TRBV11-2	-	ASRLISRGGGQPQH
TRBV12-5	-	ASGLHQNPRRLIDGYT
TRBV5-4	-	ASSTSSGAWSELF
TRBV27	-	ASSLIPSSDTQY
TRBV12-3/TRBV12-4	-	ASRLTGDAGYT
TRBV7-6	-	ASSYRTSGSYEQY
TRBV4-2	few	ASSQVLAGVEQY
TRBV18	-	ASSPPGQGANGYT
TRBV7-8	few	ASSSQRGLYNEQF
TRBV7-3	-	ANPGVTDTQY
TRBV7-9	-	ASDAGVDTQY
TRBV7-8	-	ASSLLEMRSPLH
TRBV5-1	-	ASSLGQVTYEQY
TRBV7-3	-	ASSQGPGKVDGYT
TRBV11-2	-	ASSLDGRGTDTQY
TRBV3-1/TRBV3-2	-	ASSQQGLSYEQY
TRBV5-4	-	ASSPVGLAGTYEQY
TRBV5-4	-	ASSSPPGGPTDTQY
TRBV10-3	-	AIGTSGRASADTQY
TRBV19	-	ASSPGLAGTYEQY
TRBV30	-	AWTPFTSGRWDEQY
TRBV7-2	-	ASSVLAGGETQY
TRBV27	-	ASSRLNEQF
TRBV6-2/TRBV6-3	-	ASSRTSYNEQY
TRBV9	-	ASSVSGDSGNEQF
TRBV19	-	ASSISHSGNQPQH
TRBV15	-	ATSIYRGGYEQY
TRBV5-1	few	ASSFVAGGPSNEQF
TRBV7-2	-	ASGQVAGFTDTQY
TRBV5-1	few	ASSRGGDSGNTIY
TRBV4-1	-	ASRPPGLNYGYT
TRBV5-1	-	ASSLRDRGTEAF
TRBV5-5	-	ASSFSTGTGKDTEAF
TRBV30	-	AWSRGDTIY
TRBV7-2	-	ASSPYRIGELF
TRBV4-2	-	ASSRLLAGGPGGELF
TRBV4-2	-	ASSHRTGGYEQY
TRBV7-9	-	ASSFSTYRGLNTEAF
TRBV3-1/TRBV3-2	-	ASSVDFYEQY
TRBV30	-	AWSRDRGQLAGRNEQF
TRBV9	-	ASSVDLAGGETQY
TRBV6-1	-	ASSDRQTYQPQH